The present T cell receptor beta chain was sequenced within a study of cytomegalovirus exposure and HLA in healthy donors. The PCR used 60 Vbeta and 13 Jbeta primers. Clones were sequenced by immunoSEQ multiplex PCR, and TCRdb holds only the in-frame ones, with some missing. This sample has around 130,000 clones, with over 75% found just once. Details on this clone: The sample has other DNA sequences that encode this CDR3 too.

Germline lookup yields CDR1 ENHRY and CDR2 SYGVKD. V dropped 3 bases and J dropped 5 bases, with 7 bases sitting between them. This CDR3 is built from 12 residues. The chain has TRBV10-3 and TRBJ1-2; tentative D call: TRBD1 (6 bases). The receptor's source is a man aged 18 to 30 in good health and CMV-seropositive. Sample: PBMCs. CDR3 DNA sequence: TGTGCCATCAGTGACAGGGGATATGGCTACACCTTC. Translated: CAISDRGYGYTF.